The T cell receptor (beta chain) described here comes from a study of blood T cell repertoires in COVID-19. Study at large: Material from acute and convalescent COVID-19 was sourced from the United States, Italy and Spain. PBMCs, B-cell-depleted T cells, or T cells were the source of the cDNA or gDNA that made up the material.

In the authors' workflow: Amplified reference gene primers provided the basis for estimating nucleated cell counts. Measured with immunoSEQ multiplex PCR; TCRdb has only the in-frame clones, and not every one. V, J and clone size reflect that table, while D and trimming were determined from the DNA. Of about 130,000 clones listed, around 81% are singletons. This TCR was sampled from a man aged 60-69 years with acute or convalescent COVID-19. The material sequenced was peripheral blood.

In DNA form, the CDR3 reads TGTGCCAGCAGTGTCGGGGACTCTCAAAACATTCAGTACTTC. This codes for CASSVGDSQNIQYF. The chain combines TRBV2 with TRBJ2-4; D may be TRBD2 (6 bases). The germline V and J ends were trimmed by 4 bases and 5 bases, with 12 bases remaining between them. Germline V gene data show CDR1 as SNHLY and CDR2 as FYNNEI. The CDR3 has 14 residues.